The clone carrying this TCR beta chain was counted once. Its antigen remains unidentified. This specimen belongs to a study of response to subunit inactivated influenza vaccine. Study-wide points: With each seasonal influenza vaccination, the authors suggested, few new T cells are recruited.

TCRdb re-called the RT-PCR reads through MiXCR, storing one row per CDR3 protein. The table shows about 520,000 distinct CDR3 sequences, with approximately 24% occurring only once. Trimming removed 1 base from V and 3 bases from J, with 8 bases in between. The CDR3 loop spans 14 amino acids. The germline V gene encodes CDR1 SGHRS and CDR2 YFSETQ. The chain joins TRBV5-1 to TRBJ2-1; D perhaps matches TRBD1 (6 bases). This receptor was taken from a man aged 50-60 years who received an inactivated influenza vaccine. The material was CD4+ T cells sorted from PBMCs, obtained less than 6 days after vaccination. Written as DNA, the CDR3 is TGCGCCAGCAGCTTGACAGGGAACTACAATGAGCAGTTCTTC. Translation: CASSLTGNYNEQFF.